One TCR beta chain is described in this entry. The sample is drawn from a study of blood T cell repertoires in COVID-19. The assay was immunoSEQ multiplex PCR, and TCRdb's table has in-frame clones only and misses some. The sample yields 150,000 or so clones, over 70% seen once. The sample comprised PBMCs or T cells enriched from blood (not recorded which). The TCR originated in a woman aged 40 to 55 with acute COVID-19.

The CDR3 coding sequence is TGTGCCAGCAGCCCGGGCTCCTATAATTCACCCCTCCACTTT. Protein product: CASSPGSYNSPLHF. This rearrangement joins TRBV6-5 to TRBJ1-6, with D unclear. This CDR3 has 14 amino acids. Germline assignment: CDR1 MNHEY and CDR2 SVGAGI. Trimming removed 6 bases at V and 0 bases at J, with 6 bases between.